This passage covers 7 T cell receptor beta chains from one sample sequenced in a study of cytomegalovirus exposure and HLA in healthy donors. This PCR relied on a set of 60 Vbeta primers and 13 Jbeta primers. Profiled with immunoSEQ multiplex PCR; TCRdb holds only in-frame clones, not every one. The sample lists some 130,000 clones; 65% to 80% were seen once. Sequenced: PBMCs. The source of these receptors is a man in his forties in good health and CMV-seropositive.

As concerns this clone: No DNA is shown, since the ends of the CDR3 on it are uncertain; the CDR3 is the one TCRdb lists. The CDR3 loop reads CASSEAAGATGGTYYEQYFGPGV. This chain uses TRBV2 with TRBJ2-7; TRBD2, as called in the table, went unchecked against the DNA. Germline lookup yields CDR1 SNHLY and CDR2 FYNNEI. Inclusive of both ends, the CDR3 amounts to 23 amino acids.

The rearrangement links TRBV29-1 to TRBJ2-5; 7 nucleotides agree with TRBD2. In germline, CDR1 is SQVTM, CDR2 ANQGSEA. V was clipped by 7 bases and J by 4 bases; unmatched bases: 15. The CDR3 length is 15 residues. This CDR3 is CSAVWTGGLRETQYF. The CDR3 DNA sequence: TGCAGCGCTGTGTGGACGGGAGGCCTGAGAGAGACCCAGTACTTC.

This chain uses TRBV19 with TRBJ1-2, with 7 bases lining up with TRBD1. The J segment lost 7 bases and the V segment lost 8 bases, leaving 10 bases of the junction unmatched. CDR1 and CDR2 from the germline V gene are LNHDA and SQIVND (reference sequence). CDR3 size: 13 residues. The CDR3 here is CASRRDRVGGYTF. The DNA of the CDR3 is TGTGCCAGTCGCCGCGACAGGGTAGGTGGCTACACCTTC.

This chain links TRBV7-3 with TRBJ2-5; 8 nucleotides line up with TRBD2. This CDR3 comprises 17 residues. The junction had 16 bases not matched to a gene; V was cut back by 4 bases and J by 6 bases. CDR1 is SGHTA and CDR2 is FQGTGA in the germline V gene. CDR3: CASSYQPPGLGFKTQYF. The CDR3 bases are TGTGCCAGCAGCTACCAACCCCCGGGACTAGGGTTTAAGACCCAGTACTTC.

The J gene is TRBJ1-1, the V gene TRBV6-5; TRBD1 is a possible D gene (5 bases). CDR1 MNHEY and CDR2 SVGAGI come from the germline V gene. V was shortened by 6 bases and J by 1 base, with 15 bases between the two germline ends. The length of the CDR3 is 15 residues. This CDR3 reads CASRDRTRANTEAFF. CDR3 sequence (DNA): TGTGCCAGCAGAGATCGGACACGGGCGAACACTGAAGCTTTCTTT.

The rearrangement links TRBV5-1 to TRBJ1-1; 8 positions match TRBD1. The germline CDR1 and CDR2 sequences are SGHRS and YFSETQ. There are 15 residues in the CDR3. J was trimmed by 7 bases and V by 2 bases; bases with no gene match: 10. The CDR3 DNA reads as TGCGCCAGCAGCTTAAGCTCTGGACAGGGCCGTGAAGCTTTCTTT. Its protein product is CASSLSSGQGREAFF.

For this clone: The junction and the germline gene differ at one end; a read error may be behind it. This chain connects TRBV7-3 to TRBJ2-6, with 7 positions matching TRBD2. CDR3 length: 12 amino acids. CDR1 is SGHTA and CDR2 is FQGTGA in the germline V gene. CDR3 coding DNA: TGTGCCAGCAGCTTAACGGGGGGGAAGCGTTCTTTC. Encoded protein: CASSLTGGKRSF.